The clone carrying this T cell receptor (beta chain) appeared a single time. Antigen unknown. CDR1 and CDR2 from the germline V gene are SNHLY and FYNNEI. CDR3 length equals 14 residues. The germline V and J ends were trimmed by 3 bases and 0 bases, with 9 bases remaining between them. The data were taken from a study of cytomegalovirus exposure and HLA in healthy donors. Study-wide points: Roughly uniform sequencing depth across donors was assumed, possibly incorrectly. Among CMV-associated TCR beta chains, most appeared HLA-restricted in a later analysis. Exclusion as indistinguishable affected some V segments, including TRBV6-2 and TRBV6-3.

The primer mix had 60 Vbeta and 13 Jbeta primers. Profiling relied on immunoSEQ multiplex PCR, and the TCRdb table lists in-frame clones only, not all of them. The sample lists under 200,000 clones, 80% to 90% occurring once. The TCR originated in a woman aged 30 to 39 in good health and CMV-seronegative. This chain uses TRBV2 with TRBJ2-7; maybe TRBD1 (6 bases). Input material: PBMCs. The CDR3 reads CASSDRGSSYEQYF. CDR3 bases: TGTGCCAGCAGTGACAGGGGCAGCTCCTACGAGCAGTACTTC.